This T cell receptor beta chain was sequenced in a study of blood T cell repertoires in COVID-19. Study background: The study drew acute and convalescent COVID-19 samples from the United States, Italy and Spain. PBMCs, B-cell-depleted T cells, or T cells provided the cDNA or gDNA that made up the material.

V lost 5 bases and J 4 bases, leaving 18 bases between the germline ends. CDR1 is SQVTM and CDR2 is ANQGSEA in the germline V gene. The CDR3 is made up of 15 amino acids. As processed by the authors: Using reference gene primer amplification, nucleated cell counts were estimated. Only in-frame clones appear in the TCRdb table, and some are missing; sequencing was by immunoSEQ multiplex PCR. From that table come the V and J calls and clone size; the DNA was used to work out D and trimming. This table has under 130,000 clones, nearly 90% appearing once. This TCR was recovered from a man aged 45 to 65 in a cohort sampled during active COVID-19. What was sequenced was peripheral blood. The V call is TRBV29-1, the J call TRBJ2-1; the D is unclear. The CDR3 bases are TGCAGCGTTTACCTGGATGAGCTGAGGTACAATGAGCAGTTCTTC. It encodes CSVYLDELRYNEQFF.